These 19 T cell receptor beta chains originate from one sample sequenced in a study of shared clonotypes between healthy human individuals. Profiled with immunoSEQ multiplex PCR; TCRdb holds only in-frame clones, not every one. The sample records roughly 1,000,000 clones, approximately 80% being singletons. The sequenced sample was memory CD4+ T cells from PBMCs. Sample subset: CD45RA-negative fraction. The receptors here all came from a young man in good health. Some clones in this sample may be carry-over from other donors' samples.

Worth noting for this clone: A much larger clone lies one base from this, so it may be a read error. Additional DNA sequences in this sample encode the identical CDR3. The chain links TRBV29-1 to TRBJ2-7, with 7 positions matching TRBD1. The germline CDR1 and CDR2 sequences are SQVTM and ANQGSEA. The CDR3 contains 13 residues. The CDR3 region has the DNA TGCAGCGCTGTGACAGGGAGCTCCTACGAGCAGTACTTT. Translated: CSAVTGSSYEQYF.

V usage is TRBV18 and J usage is TRBJ2-5; D may match TRBD1 or TRBD2 (5 bases each). Deletions cut 5 bases from V and 5 bases from J, with 15 bases between. Germline CDR1 KGHSH, CDR2 LQKENI. CDR3 length equals 14 residues. CDR3 DNA sequence: TGTGCCAGCTCAACGTACGGGGCGCAGGAGACCCAGTACTTC. Its protein is CASSTYGAQETQYF.

Many counts were recorded for this clone. This chain joins TRBV4-1 and TRBJ1-1, with no clear D. This CDR3 region has 11 residues. Germline V gene data show CDR1 as MGHRA and CDR2 as YSYEKL. The V end lost 4 bases, the J end lost 3 bases, and 3 bases lay between the germline ends. In nucleotides, the CDR3 is TGCGCCAGCAGCCGCGACACTGAAGCTTTCTTT. Translated, it gives CASSRDTEAFF.

This chain connects TRBV27 to TRBJ2-1; D call uncertain. This CDR3 comprises 13 residues. Germline V lookup: CDR1 MNHEY, CDR2 SMNVEV (reference sequence). The ends were cut back, 3 bases at V and 6 bases at J, with 9 bases in the middle. Here the CDR3 DNA reads TGTGCCAGCAGTTTCCAGCGTTTCAATGAGCAGTTCTTC. It translates to CASSFQRFNEQFF.

This clone has at least ten counts. The V and J genes are TRBV5-6 and TRBJ1-4; D is unresolved. V was clipped by 1 base and J by 8 bases, with 12 bases between them. Germline V gene lookup returns CDR1 SGHDT and CDR2 YYEEEE. The CDR3 contains 14 residues. CDR3 region: CASSLMGYGEKLFF. The CDR3 DNA follows: TGTGCCAGCAGCTTGATGGGGTATGGGGAAAAACTGTTTTTT.

The V and J genes are TRBV11-1 and TRBJ2-7; 9 nucleotides align to TRBD2. Germline CDR1 SGHAT, CDR2 FQDESV (reference sequence). The CDR3 is 15 residues long. V trimming: 5 bases; J trimming: 0 bases; junction bases outside the gene matches: 5. CDR3 sequence (DNA): TGTGCCAGCAGCCAAACTAGCGGGCCCTCCTACGAGCAGTACTTC. Protein sequence: CASSQTSGPSYEQYF.

There are a few counts of this clone. The CDR3 sequence is CASSDRTGETEAFF. The CDR3 DNA reads TGTGCCAGCAGCGATAGGACAGGGGAGACTGAAGCTTTCTTT. The chain uses TRBV6-6 and TRBJ1-1; 9 bases map to TRBD1. Germline V gives CDR1 MNHNY, CDR2 SVGAGI (reference sequence). J was trimmed by 5 bases and V by 6 bases; bases with no gene match: 7. CDR3 size: 14 residues.

This chain uses TRBV30 with TRBJ2-1; no clear D. CDR1 GTSNPN and CDR2 SVGIG come from the germline V gene (reference sequence). V was clipped by 4 bases and J by 0 bases, with 10 bases between them. This CDR3 has 14 residues. The CDR3 bases are TGTGCCTGGACTTGGGGTAGCTCCTACAATGAGCAGTTCTTC. Protein sequence: CAWTWGSSYNEQFF.

This rearrangement joins TRBV7-8 to TRBJ1-4; possibly TRBD1 for D (6 bases). V gave up 7 bases and J gave up 4 bases, with 16 bases separating them. CDR1 and CDR2 from the germline V gene are SGHVS and FQNEAQ. This CDR3 comprises 15 residues. CDR3: CASTRGARGNEKLFF. The CDR3 bases are TGTGCCAGCACCCGGGGGGCGAGGGGTAATGAAAAACTGTTTTTT.

This clone was observed once. This rearrangement joins TRBV6-6 to TRBJ2-1; D not resolved. Germline V gene lookup returns CDR1 MNHNY and CDR2 SVGAGI (reference sequence). The CDR3 extends over 11 amino acids. Trimming removed 6 bases from V and 8 bases from J, with 8 bases in between. As DNA, the CDR3 is TGTGCCAGCAGCCGCAAGGATGAGCAGTTCTTC. It encodes CASSRKDEQFF.

Of note for this clone: The same CDR3 is also encoded by other DNA sequences in this sample. The chain has TRBV5-1 and TRBJ2-5; perhaps D is TRBD1 or TRBD2 (5 bases each). Germline CDR1 is SGHRS and CDR2 is YFSETQ. The CDR3 sequence is 14 residues long. Between the trimmed V and J ends, which lost 1 base and 5 bases, there was a span of 12 bases. The CDR3 nucleotides are TGCGCCAGCAGCTTGTGGGGCAGGGAGGAGACCCAGTACTTC. Its translation is CASSLWGREETQYF.

The chain combines TRBV7-9 with TRBJ2-7; 8 nucleotides line up with TRBD2. V dropped 1 base and J dropped 7; count of bases not matched to a gene: 9. The CDR3 covers 15 residues. Germline CDR1 SEHNR, CDR2 FQNEAQ (reference sequence). The CDR3 here is CASSLEASGLGEQYF. As DNA, the CDR3 is TGTGCCAGCAGCTTAGAGGCTAGCGGGTTGGGGGAGCAGTACTTC.

The chain combines TRBV18 with TRBJ1-3; 9 bases are shared with TRBD1. This CDR3 region has 17 residues. J was trimmed by 4 bases and V by 3 bases; bases with no gene match: 10. Per the germline V gene, CDR1 is KGHSH and CDR2 is LQKENI. The CDR3 here is CASSPFPPGTGGNTIYF. CDR3 coding DNA: TGTGCCAGCTCACCTTTCCCGCCCGGGACAGGGGGAAACACCATATATTTT.

This clone was seen repeatedly, ten times or more. The chain combines TRBV19 with TRBJ2-1, with TRBD2 matching over 7 bases. The CDR3 totals 13 residues. V lost 6 bases and J lost 10; bases outside the gene matches: 9. Per the germline V gene, CDR1 is LNHDA and CDR2 is SQIVND (reference sequence). CDR3 region: CASRIHAGLEQFF. DNA for the CDR3: TGTGCCAGTAGAATCCACGCGGGACTAGAGCAGTTCTTC.

The chain couples TRBV6-5 to TRBJ2-1; tentative D call: TRBD2 (5 bases). CDR1 and CDR2 from the germline V gene are MNHEY and SVGAGI. This CDR3 contains 12 residues. V gave up 8 bases and J gave up 8 bases, with 13 bases separating them. CDR3 coding DNA: TGTGCCAGCGGCCCGGGAAGGGATGAGCAGTTCTTC. Translated, it gives CASGPGRDEQFF.

This chain uses TRBV9 with TRBJ2-2; 16 nucleotides line up with TRBD2. V shed 3 bases and J 3 bases; nucleotides not matched to a gene: 11. The germline V gene has CDR1 SGDLS and CDR2 YYNGEE. This CDR3 spans 20 amino acids. The CDR3 coding sequence is TGTGCCAGCAGCGCAGAGGGGACTAGCGGGAGGGCCTTTGACACCGGGGAGCTGTTTTTT. Translated, it gives CASSAEGTSGRAFDTGELFF.

The CDR3 region has the DNA TGTGCCAGCAGTGAATGGGGGGGACTGTTTTTT. Encoded protein: CASSEWGGLFF. This chain joins TRBV2 and TRBJ1-4, with D perhaps TRBD1 (5 bases). CDR1 is SNHLY, CDR2 FYNNEI, per germline. This CDR3 region has 11 residues. The V end was cut by 2 bases, the J end by 13 bases, with 8 bases between.

This sequence joins TRBV15 and TRBJ1-1; D is undetermined. The CDR3 sequence is 12 residues long. The V end lost 0 bases, the J end lost 7 bases, and 6 bases lay between the germline ends. Germline CDR1 reads LNHNV; CDR2 reads YYDKDF (reference sequence). The CDR3 loop reads CATSRENGEAFF. The CDR3 DNA is TGTGCCACCAGCAGAGAAAACGGTGAAGCTTTCTTT.

A note on this clone: This sample also contains other DNA sequences that code for the same CDR3. The V call is TRBV18, the J call TRBJ1-1; no firm D call. Trimming removed 3 bases at V and 5 bases at J, with 10 bases between. The CDR3 consists of 13 residues. Germline CDR1 and CDR2: KGHSH and LQKENI. This CDR3 reads CASSPEGGTEAFF. Here the CDR3 DNA reads TGTGCCAGCTCACCGGAGGGAGGGACTGAAGCTTTCTTT.